Detailed here is one T cell receptor beta chain. Its antigen is still unknown. Base-call qualities are not available, and no considerably larger clone is one nucleotide away. This specimen belongs to a study of blood T cell repertoires in COVID-19 (dated by TCRdb to about 2020). Background on the whole study: The collaborator samples originated in the United States, Italy and Spain and spanned the acute and convalescent phases of COVID-19. The repertoires were made available in a free public database intended to serve as a resource for research on the immune response to SARS-CoV-2. The dataset comprised deeply sampled blood TCRbeta repertoires from subjects exposed to, actively infected with, or recovered from COVID-19. A de-identified subject ID, COVID-19 status, age in years and sex were almost always included in the sample metadata. Where HLA class I and class II types were available, the types were taken from metadata supplied by the sample provider, not from assay-based typing. The samples were drawn from the first 160 participants of the ongoing ImmuneRACE study and from 1,254 subjects provided by 6 global collaborators. The prospective study material was composed of cDNA or gDNA derived from T cells, B-cell-depleted T cells, or PBMCs.

Enrolling through a virtual design, the prospective study's participants ranged in age from roughly 18 to 89 years and lived across about two dozen United States geographic areas. In the prospective study, cohorts were assigned on the basis of participant-reported clinical history obtained from a screening survey and a study questionnaire. Recovered participants in ImmuneRACE Cohort 3 were defined as having two consecutive negative NP/OP PCR tests, clearance from a healthcare professional, or resolution of symptoms. Each participant in the prospective study had whole blood, serum and a nasopharyngeal or oropharyngeal swab collected by mobile phlebotomists. Participants in the prospective study had the option to provide additional blood draws and questionnaires over an approximately 2-month period. Before DNA extraction, blood samples from the prospective study were shipped at room temperature or frozen.

Including cysteine and phenylalanine, the CDR3 has 15 amino acids. This entry keeps only the CDR3 DNA: 45 bases, framed from base 1. CDR1 and CDR2 (MNHEY, SVGAGI) derive from the germline V gene. The junction shows trimming of 4 bases on V and 4 bases on J, and the gene matches do not reach 8 bases of it. The immunoSEQ Assay, a bias-controlled multiplex PCR, was used to amplify TCRbeta CDR3 regions from genomic DNA. Processing in the source paper ran as follows. The number of nucleated cells in each sample was estimated from the amplification of reference gene primers within the assay. To quantify the absolute abundance of each unique TCRbeta CDR3 rearrangement, sequence reads were collapsed and filtered. For each sample, productive Simpson clonality was calculated as the square root of Simpson's diversity index across productive rearrangements. This immuneACCESS table, as held by TCRdb, lists in-frame sequences with V and J called but not all clones. Of the missing ones, under half trace to an unresolved V gene in checked studies; the others have no known cause. For V, J and clone size, that table is used; D and trimming come from the DNA. The sample table contains around 150,000 clones; only one count was recorded for 85% to 90% of them. The ten largest clones take up 5% to 8.5% of the sample.

The paper as a whole reports these results and caveats: How much clinical and demographic metadata was included differed by source and by participant, and the metadata was provided uncurated.

Sequencing was done on a sample of PBMCs or T cells enriched from blood (not recorded which). This clonotype was sampled from a woman between 50 and 59 years old who had recovered from COVID-19. The sequence is built from TRBV6-5 and TRBJ2-7; 9 nucleotides in the junction match TRBD1. The DNA sequence reads TGTGCCAGCAGTTCCCCGGGACAGGGTTCATACGAGCAGTACTTC. Its coded protein is CASSSPGQGSYEQYF.